The clone carrying this T cell receptor beta chain has a single count. These data belong to a study of blood T cell repertoires in COVID-19. Study background: Donors in the United States, Italy and Spain gave samples during acute or convalescent COVID-19. From T cells, B-cell-depleted T cells, or PBMCs came the material, which was cDNA or gDNA.

In the authors' methods: Estimates of nucleated cell counts were drawn from the amplification of reference gene primers. Sequencing was performed with immunoSEQ multiplex PCR; in TCRdb, only in-frame clones are kept and a portion is missing. That table gives V, J and clone size, and the DNA gave D and trimming. This sample yields more than 200,000 clones, of which around 89% are seen a single time; 1.5% to 2% belongs to the top ten. V trimming: 5 bases; J trimming: 10 bases; junction bases outside the gene matches: 14. Germline assignment: CDR1 SGHTA and CDR2 FQGNSA. The CDR3 has 15 amino acids. J is TRBJ2-1 and V is TRBV7-2; the match to TRBD2 covers 7 bases. The TCR was taken from a man between 65 and 85 years old with acute or convalescent COVID-19. The source material was peripheral blood. The CDR3 nucleotides read TGTGCCAGCAGCCACCATGGTGCGGGAGCAAGGGAGCAGTTCTTC. Translated, it gives CASSHHGAGAREQFF.